Shown below are 13 T cell receptor beta chains from a single sample sequenced in a study of T cells after yellow fever vaccination. Via MiXCR, TCRdb re-called the 5' RACE reads, giving one row per CDR3 protein. The sample holds about 320,000 distinct CDR3 sequences, roughly 10% seen once. The sequencing here drew on CD4+ T cells sorted from PBMCs, taken 45 days after the yellow fever booster vaccination. The receptors originated from a man younger than 30 who received the YFV17D yellow fever vaccine.

V gene TRBV19 combines with J gene TRBJ2-1; TRBD2 is a possible D gene (5 bases). CDR1 and CDR2 (germline): LNHDA, SQIVND (reference sequence). Trimming took 4 bases from V and 3 from J, leaving 16 bases between them. This CDR3 is built from 16 residues. The CDR3 sequence: CASSKRAGADYNEQFF. The CDR3 DNA reads as TGTGCCAGTAGTAAGAGGGCCGGAGCGGACTACAATGAGCAGTTCTTC.

This clonotype showed up just a few times. The chain combines TRBV5-5 with TRBJ1-5; D unresolved. With 3 bases removed from V and 2 bases from J, the gap between germline ends came to 9 bases. Germline V gene sequence: CDR1 SGHKS, CDR2 YYEKEE (reference sequence). The CDR3 extends over 14 amino acids. In nucleotides, the CDR3 is TGTGCCAGCAGCTCTCAACGGGGCAATCAGCCCCAGCATTTT. Encoded protein: CASSSQRGNQPQHF.

This clonotype has more than one count but fewer than ten. The chain uses TRBV12-3 or TRBV12-4 and TRBJ2-5; D may be TRBD2 (6 bases). V was cut by 1 base and J by 5 bases, with 11 bases left in between. The CDR3 spans 14 residues. The DNA of the CDR3 is TGTGCCAGCAGTTTAGGGGACTTCGGGGAGACCCAGTACTTC. It codes for CASSLGDFGETQYF.

The rearrangement links TRBV7-9 to TRBJ1-3, with D perhaps TRBD1 (5 bases). The CDR3 length is 14 residues. Germline assignment: CDR1 SEHNR and CDR2 FQNEAQ (reference sequence). This CDR3 reads CAGGASRSGNTIYF. CDR3 coding DNA: TGTGCGGGCGGGGCCAGTCGCTCTGGAAACACCATATATTTT.

This clonotype was counted at least ten times. The chain carries TRBV9 and TRBJ2-7; 8 bases line up with TRBD1. Germline CDR1 is SGDLS and CDR2 is YYNGEE. J was trimmed by 3 bases and V by 3 bases; bases with no gene match: 5. This CDR3 is 14 amino acids long. The CDR3 loop reads CASSAQGQGYEQYF. The CDR3 nucleotides read TGTGCCAGCAGCGCCCAAGGACAGGGCTACGAGCAGTACTTC.

The sample holds a few counts of this clonotype. This chain uses TRBV30 with TRBJ2-3; D might be TRBD1 (5 bases). In germline, CDR1 is GTSNPN, CDR2 SVGIG (reference sequence). The CDR3 spans 17 residues. Deletions cut 0 bases from V and 0 bases from J, with 16 bases between. CDR3 protein: CAWSVSHGRVSTDTQYF. CDR3 in DNA: TGTGCCTGGAGTGTATCCCACGGCAGGGTCAGCACAGATACGCAGTATTTT.

This clonotype came up a few times. The chain combines TRBV20-1 with TRBJ1-2; 7 bases line up with TRBD1. The CDR3 consists of 14 residues. Losses at the gene ends were 3 bases for V and 5 bases for J; bases not matched to a gene: 9. Per the germline V gene, CDR1 is DFQATT and CDR2 is SNEGSKA (reference sequence). In DNA, the CDR3 is TGCAGTGCTAGGCTCCCGGCAGGGGGTTATGGCTACACCTTC. The encoded protein is CSARLPAGGYGYTF.

The chain is built from TRBV5-1 and TRBJ2-2, with TRBD1 matching over 9 bases. CDR3 length: 15 amino acids. Per germline, CDR1 SGHRS and CDR2 YFSETQ. After removal of 4 bases from V and 1 base from J, the junction contained 2 bases not matched to a gene. The CDR3 nucleotides read TGCGCCAGCAGCCGACAGGGGGAGAACACCGGGGAGCTGTTTTTT. As protein: CASSRQGENTGELFF.

This clonotype has only a few counts. The chain links TRBV5-6 to TRBJ1-6, with 8 bases fitting TRBD1. The CDR3 covers 17 residues. Looked up from germline, CDR1 is SGHDT and CDR2 is YYEEEE. V gave up 4 bases and J gave up 9 bases; unmatched junction bases: 15. Here the CDR3 DNA reads TGTGCCAGCAGCCAGCCCCGGGACAGGTTTTCTGGTTCACCCCTCCACTTT. Translating it yields CASSQPRDRFSGSPLHF. The full variable domain, in which reference TRBV5-6 and TRBJ1-6 provide the parts outside the CDR3, is DAGVTQSPTHLIKTRGQQVTLRCSPKSGHDTVSWYQQALGQGPQFIFQYYEEEERQRGNFPDRFSGHQFPNYSSELNVNALLLGDSALYLCASSQPRDRFSGSPLHFGNGTRLTVT.

The J gene is TRBJ1-1, the V gene TRBV7-2; no clear D gene. The CDR3 sequence is 14 residues long. Per the germline V gene, CDR1 is SGHTA and CDR2 is FQGNSA. The ends were cut back, 5 bases at V and 4 bases at J, with 14 bases in the middle. Here the CDR3 reads CASSPPNYGTEAFF. CDR3 nucleotides: TGTGCCAGCAGCCCCCCCAATTACGGCACTGAAGCTTTCTTT.

This clonotype was counted a few times. The J gene is TRBJ2-7, the V gene TRBV20-1; D is tentatively TRBD1 or TRBD2 (6 bases each). The CDR3 extends over 11 amino acids. Trimming took off 6 bases at V and 5 bases at J, with 11 bases between the two ends. Germline lookup yields CDR1 DFQATT and CDR2 SNEGSKA (reference sequence). DNA of the CDR3: TGCAGTGCCTTCGGGGGCAACGAGCAGTACGTC. Residues: CSAFGGNEQYV.

This clonotype was seen once. The gene calls are TRBV19 and TRBJ1-5, with 7 bases lining up with TRBD1. The CDR3 runs 20 residues. In germline, CDR1 is LNHDA, CDR2 SQIVND (reference sequence). The V and J ends lost 4 bases and 0 bases, in that order; junction bases with no gene match: 18. CDR3 nucleotides: TGTGCCAGTAGTAAGGCCTCGGACAGGTTTTCCGTTTATAGCAATCAGCCCCAGCATTTT. It specifies CASSKASDRFSVYSNQPQHF.

The chain carries TRBV4-1 and TRBJ2-7; 7 bases agree with TRBD2. This CDR3 region has 15 residues. Germline V gives CDR1 MGHRA, CDR2 YSYEKL. After removal of 0 bases from V and 4 bases from J, the junction contained 6 bases not matched to a gene. The CDR3 DNA follows: TGCGCCAGCAGCCAAGACTCTTGGGGGGGATACGAGCAGTACGTC. Translation: CASSQDSWGGYEQYV.